The clone carrying this T cell receptor beta chain was detected ten times or more. Antigen specificity is unknown. The data were taken from a study of T cells in Graves' hyperthyroidism and ophthalmopathy. Authors of the study amplified TCR beta CDR3 regions from RNA transcripts. The primer set for the first-round RT-PCR of the TCR CDR3 was HTBI. TCRdb itself ran the multiplex PCR reads through MiXCR, one entry per CDR3 protein. The table lists 600,000 or so distinct CDR3 sequences, roughly 15% of them singletons. Overall study findings and caveats: Researchers found most expanded thyroid clonotypes above 0.001 in blood as well. A model using 13 V-J features told ophthalmopathy apart from stable hyperthyroidism.

Trimming shortened V by 1 base and J by 4 bases, and 7 bases separated the two germline ends. The length of the CDR3 is 13 residues. Ophthalmopathy patients had moderate-to-severe active disease, CAS ≥3, NOSPECS ≥4, and disease duration under 3 months. PBMCs came from 9 to 10 ml fresh peripheral blood. The chain joins TRBV12-3 or TRBV12-4 to TRBJ1-2; D gene uncertain. The receptor was isolated from a woman aged 45-65 years with Graves' ophthalmopathy. The specimen sequenced was blood. This CDR3 is CASSLEGRYGYTF. DNA of the CDR3: TGTGCCAGCAGTTTAGAGGGCCGCTATGGCTACACCTTC.